Below, 15 T cell receptor beta chains from the same sample are listed, as sequenced in a study of identical twins. TCRdb called the 5' RACE reads again in MiXCR, with one record for every CDR3 protein. The table includes fewer than 900,000 distinct CDR3 sequences, approximately 21% detected once. In addition, the sample was reused for a study of T cells expressing NK-cell markers.

The material sequenced was PBMCs. These receptors originate from a woman aged 18-35 years in good health.

This clonotype was seen ten or more times. An end of the junction differs from the germline gene, which may be a read error. This CDR3 is CASSLVGSSYNEQFF. The CDR3 region has the DNA TGTGCCAGCAGCTTGGTAGGGAGCTCCTACAATGAGCAGTTCTTC. This chain links TRBV5-1 with TRBJ2-1; D may be TRBD2 (5 bases). The germline gives CDR1 SGHRS, CDR2 YFSETQ. The CDR3 spans 15 residues.

This clonotype has more than one count but fewer than ten. V usage is TRBV3-1 and J usage is TRBJ2-5; D call uncertain. This CDR3 has 12 amino acids. Germline assignment: CDR1 LGHDT and CDR2 YNNKEL (reference sequence). The V gene lost 3 bases and the J gene lost 5 bases, with 7 bases spanning the gap. Here the CDR3 DNA reads TGTGCCAGCAGCCACGGTAGGGAGACCCAGTACTTC. As protein: CASSHGRETQYF.

This clonotype was found many times. This sequence joins TRBV20-1 and TRBJ2-5; 9 positions match TRBD2. Unmatched junction bases numbered 8, after V lost 6 bases and J lost 6 bases. CDR3 length equals 13 residues. Germline V gene lookup returns CDR1 DFQATT and CDR2 SNEGSKA (reference sequence). The CDR3 DNA reads as TGCAGTGCGAGGAATAGCGGGGGCCAGACCCAGTACTTC. This translates into CSARNSGGQTQYF.

The chain couples TRBV10-3 to TRBJ2-7, with 7 bases that match TRBD2. V was pared by 0 bases and J by 6 bases, with 8 bases of the junction left unmatched. The CDR3 sequence is 15 residues long. Germline CDR1 reads ENHRY; CDR2 reads SYGVKD. This CDR3 is CAISESSGLAAEQYF. The CDR3 bases are TGTGCCATCAGTGAGTCTAGCGGGCTCGCTGCCGAGCAGTACTTC.

The chain carries TRBV4-3 and TRBJ2-1; 10 nucleotides align to TRBD2. The CDR3 extends over 19 amino acids. The junction had 8 bases not matched to a gene; V was cut back by 0 bases and J by 0 bases. Germline CDR1 reads LGHNA; CDR2 reads YSLEER. CDR3 protein: CASSQDKREGYGSYNEQFF. CDR3 bases: TGCGCCAGCAGCCAAGATAAGCGGGAGGGCTACGGCTCCTACAATGAGCAGTTCTTC.

V is TRBV3-1 and J is TRBJ2-4, with D perhaps matching TRBD1 (5 bases). V was shortened by 0 bases and J by 0 bases, with 15 bases between the two germline ends. This CDR3 region has 18 residues. Germline-derived CDR1 and CDR2 are LGHDT and YNNKEL (reference sequence). As DNA, the CDR3 is TGTGCCAGCAGCCAAGAGGGGCGGCCTACCCTAGCCAAAAACATTCAGTACTTC. It encodes CASSQEGRPTLAKNIQYF.

The chain carries TRBV5-1 and TRBJ2-1; 13 positions match TRBD2. Germline trimming cut 1 base from V and 10 bases from J; bases unmatched to any gene: 5. CDR1 is SGHRS and CDR2 is YFSETQ in the germline V gene. CDR3 length equals 15 residues. The CDR3 protein is CASSLPGTSGEEQFF. In DNA, the CDR3 is TGCGCCAGCAGCTTGCCCGGGACTAGCGGGGAGGAGCAGTTCTTC.

The chain links TRBV12-3 or TRBV12-4 to TRBJ2-7; D could derive from TRBD1 or TRBD2 (5 bases each). Trimming cost V 5 bases and J 2 bases, with 16 bases left between them. CDR3 size: 15 residues. Written as DNA, the CDR3 is TGTGCCAGCAGTCCTACCGGATGGGGGACCTACGAGCAGTACTTC. Translation: CASSPTGWGTYEQYF.

This clonotype came up a few times. The chain recombines TRBV6-5 with TRBJ2-2, with a tentative D call TRBD1 (6 bases). CDR1 is MNHEY, CDR2 SVGAGI, per germline. The CDR3 has 18 amino acids. V lost 0 bases to trimming and J lost 0 bases, with 14 bases between them. The CDR3 here is CASSYSLKQGSNTGELFF. The CDR3 DNA is TGTGCCAGCAGTTACTCCCTAAAACAGGGCTCGAACACCGGGGAGCTGTTTTTT.

V and J are TRBV20-1 and TRBJ2-7; TRBD2 matches 13 bases. This CDR3 region has 17 residues. With V trimmed by 6 bases and J by 6 bases, 17 bases remained unmatched. Germline lookup yields CDR1 DFQATT and CDR2 SNEGSKA (reference sequence). For the CDR3, the DNA is TGCAGTGCCCCTGGACTAGCGGGAGTGGGAGTTACGGGCGAGCAGTACTTC. Translated: CSAPGLAGVGVTGEQYF.

The sample holds a few counts of this clonotype. The J gene is TRBJ2-1, the V gene TRBV20-1, with 8 bases matching TRBD2. This CDR3 is 14 amino acids long. After removal of 5 bases from V and 6 bases from J, the junction contained 9 bases not matched to a gene. Germline V lookup: CDR1 DFQATT, CDR2 SNEGSKA (reference sequence). The CDR3 is CSAPRTSSLNEQFF. The CDR3 DNA is TGCAGTGCTCCCAGGACTAGCTCACTCAATGAGCAGTTCTTC.

V usage is TRBV7-9 and J usage is TRBJ1-2; D might be TRBD1 (6 bases). Trimming stripped 0 bases from V and 8 bases from J, with 16 bases between. From germline, CDR1 is SEHNR and CDR2 FQNEAQ (reference sequence). This CDR3 is built from 15 residues. The CDR3, as DNA: TGTGCCAGCAGCTTAGCCCGGGGGCGCCTTGAGGGCTACACCTTC. It codes for CASSLARGRLEGYTF.

This sequence joins TRBV20-1 and TRBJ1-1; D might be TRBD1 (6 bases). Trimming left V 6 bases short and J 4 bases short, with 15 bases between. The CDR3 spans 13 residues. Per the germline V gene, CDR1 is DFQATT and CDR2 is SNEGSKA (reference sequence). CDR3: CSATRAGATEAFF. The CDR3 DNA follows: TGCAGTGCCACCCGGGCAGGGGCCACTGAAGCTTTCTTT.

This rearrangement joins TRBV7-9 to TRBJ2-5; TRBD1 matches at 10 bases. Germline-derived CDR1 and CDR2 are SEHNR and FQNEAQ (reference sequence). The V gene end was trimmed by 1 base and the J gene end by 2 bases; junction bases not matched to a gene: 7. The CDR3 is 17 amino acids. For the CDR3, the DNA is TGTGCCAGCAGCTTAGGGGGGACAGGGGCGCCTCAAGAGACCCAGTACTTC. Its translation is CASSLGGTGAPQETQYF.

V is TRBV11-1 and J is TRBJ2-1; TRBD2 is a possible D gene (6 bases). Trimming took 1 base from V and 8 from J, leaving 12 bases between them. This CDR3 comprises 14 residues. Germline lookup yields CDR1 SGHAT and CDR2 FQDESV (reference sequence). This CDR3 reads CASSLVTSLDEQFF. The CDR3 coding sequence is TGTGCCAGCAGCTTAGTTACTAGCTTAGATGAGCAGTTCTTC.